The T cell receptor beta chain described here comes from a study of a mutant IDH1 vaccine in newly diagnosed glioma. Study results and limitations: Of all patients, about 94% showed vaccine-induced immune responses.

J lost 8 bases, V lost 2 bases, and 4 bases had no gene match. This CDR3 spans 13 amino acids. The germline CDR1 and CDR2 sequences are SGHRS and YFSETQ. About this clone: Its antigen is currently unknown.

Measured with immunoSEQ multiplex PCR; TCRdb has only the in-frame clones, and not every one. The sample has about 38,000 clones, 70% to 80% seen once. Time point: week 5, during vaccination. In every dose of vaccine, 300 ug of mutant IDH1 20-mer peptide was given alongside topical imiquimod. This clonotype was obtained from a man aged 40-49 years with glioma. Sequencing used PBMCs, obtained from a glioma patient whose treatment included an IDH1 peptide vaccine. The chain employs TRBV5-1 and TRBJ2-1; 7 positions agree with TRBD1. As DNA, the CDR3 is TGCGCCAGCAGCTTCGAGGGGGCGGATGAGCAGTTCTTC. It is translated as CASSFEGADEQFF.